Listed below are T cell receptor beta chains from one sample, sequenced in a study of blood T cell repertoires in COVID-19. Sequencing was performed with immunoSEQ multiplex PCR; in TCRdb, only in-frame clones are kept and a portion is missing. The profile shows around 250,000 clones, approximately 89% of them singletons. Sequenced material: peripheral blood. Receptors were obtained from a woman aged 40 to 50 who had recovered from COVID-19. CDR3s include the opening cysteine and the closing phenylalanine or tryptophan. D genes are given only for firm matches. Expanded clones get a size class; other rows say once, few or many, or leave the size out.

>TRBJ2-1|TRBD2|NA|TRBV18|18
CASSQLPAASGKYNEQFF
TGTGCCAGCTCTCAACTTCCCGCGGCTAGCGGCAAATACAATGAGCAGTTCTTC
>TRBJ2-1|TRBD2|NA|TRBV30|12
CAWGLAGVEQFF
TGTGCCTGGGGACTAGCGGGAGTTGAGCAGTTCTTC
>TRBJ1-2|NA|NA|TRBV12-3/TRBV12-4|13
CAITPLTDYGYTF
TGTGCCATCACCCCTCTCACAGACTATGGCTACACCTTC
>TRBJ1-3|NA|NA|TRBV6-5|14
CASRATGTRDTIYF
TGTGCCAGCAGGGCAACCGGGACAAGGGACACCATATATTTT
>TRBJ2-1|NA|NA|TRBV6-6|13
CASSYSSRETLFF
TGTGCCAGCAGTTACTCCTCCCGGGAGACGCTGTTCTTC
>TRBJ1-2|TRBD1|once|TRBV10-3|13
CAITRDRDYGYTF
TGTGCCATCACCCGGGACAGAGACTATGGCTACACCTTC
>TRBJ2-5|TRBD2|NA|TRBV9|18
CASSVGLAGVVGEETQYF
TGTGCCAGCAGCGTCGGACTAGCGGGAGTAGTCGGAGAAGAGACCCAGTACTTC
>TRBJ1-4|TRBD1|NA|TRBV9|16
CASSVGQGQGYEKLFF
TGTGCCAGCAGCGTAGGTCAGGGACAGGGATATGAAAAACTGTTTTTT
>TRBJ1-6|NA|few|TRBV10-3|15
CAIRRSGQNNSPLHF
TGTGCCATCAGGAGATCCGGACAGAATAATTCACCCCTCCACTTT
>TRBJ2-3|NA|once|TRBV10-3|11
CAISERAGQYF
TGTGCCATCAGTGAGCGAGCGGGGCAGTATTTT
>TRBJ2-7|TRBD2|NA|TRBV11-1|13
CASSLGLAYEQYF
TGTGCCAGCAGCTTAGGACTAGCGTACGAGCAGTACTTC
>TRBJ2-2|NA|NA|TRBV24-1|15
CATSAGHRDTGELFF
TGTGCCACCAGTGCGGGACACCGGGACACCGGGGAGCTGTTTTTT
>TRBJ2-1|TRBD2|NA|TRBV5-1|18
CASSIRGGAGTVYNEQFF
TGCGCCAGCAGCATCCGCGGGGGGGCGGGTACGGTTTACAATGAGCAGTTCTTC
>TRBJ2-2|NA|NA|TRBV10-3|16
CAISESSRGDTGELFF
TGTGCCATCAGTGAGTCGAGCAGGGGGGACACCGGGGAGCTGTTTTTT
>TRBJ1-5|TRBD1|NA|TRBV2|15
CASSDRGMSNQPQHF
TGTGCCAGCAGTGACAGGGGGATGAGCAATCAGCCCCAGCATTTT
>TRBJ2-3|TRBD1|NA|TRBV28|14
CASTPTGRTDTQYF
TGTGCCAGCACACCGACAGGGCGCACAGATACGCAGTATTTT
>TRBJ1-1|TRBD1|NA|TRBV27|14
CASSLGTVNTEAFF
TGTGCCAGCAGTTTAGGGACAGTTAACACTGAAGCTTTCTTT
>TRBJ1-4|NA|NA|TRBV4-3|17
CASSQEWVRATNEKLFF
TGCGCCAGCAGCCAAGAGTGGGTCAGGGCAACTAATGAAAAACTGTTTTTT
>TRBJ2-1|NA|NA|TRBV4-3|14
CASSQAGPGNEQFF
TGCGCCAGCAGCCAAGCGGGTCCGGGGAATGAGCAGTTCTTC
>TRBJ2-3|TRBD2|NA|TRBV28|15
CASSLAGTSADTQYF
TGTGCCAGCAGTTTAGCCGGGACTAGCGCAGATACGCAGTATTTT
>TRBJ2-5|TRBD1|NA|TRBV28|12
CASSFRGGNQYF
TGTGCCAGCAGTTTTAGAGGGGGCAACCAGTACTTC
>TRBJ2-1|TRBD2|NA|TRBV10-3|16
CAISGTSGGTNNEQFF
TGTGCCATCAGCGGGACTAGCGGGGGCACCAACAATGAGCAGTTCTTC
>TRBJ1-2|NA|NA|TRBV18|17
CASSPQTGAGNGYGYTF
TGTGCCAGCTCACCACAAACTGGCGCGGGTAATGGCTATGGCTACACCTTC
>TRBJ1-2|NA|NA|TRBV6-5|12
CASTFRGGGYTF
TGTGCCAGCACTTTCAGGGGAGGGGGCTACACCTTC